The source of this TCR beta chain is a study of post-analysis software for immune sequencing data (dated by TCRdb to the mid-2010s). With regard to the full study: The recorded disease courses included relapsing-remitting, secondary progressive and progressive-relapsing multiple sclerosis, and some patients had no subtype annotation. Patient repertoires were compared against ten to eleven previously published healthy control repertoires from donors aged roughly 6 to 28 years. A subset of samples was prepared in parallel using single-end sample barcoding, then pooled and co-amplified after Illumina adapter ligation.

TCR beta repertoires were profiled from peripheral blood of roughly 13 young patients with multiple sclerosis to demonstrate the VDJtools post-analysis software. The multiple sclerosis patients were children and adolescents ranging in age from roughly 6 to 16 years. What the authors observed across the whole study: Significantly lower normalized Chao1 diversity was found in multiple sclerosis patients than in controls, suggesting substantial peripheral T-cell clonal expansion. Strong co-clustering of samples prepared in the same batch was shown by direct clustering with F measure, prompting a batch-effect correction. Patients showed significantly higher frequencies than controls for roughly 5 TRBV segments, among them TRBV5-6, TRBV5-1 and TRBV20-1. The control group was slightly older than the multiple sclerosis patient group.

This clonotype has a handful of counts. The antigen it recognizes is unknown. No base quality information exists; no much larger clone differs at one position. The receptor library was made with PCR. Sequencing was performed on an Illumina HiSeq 2500. Unique molecular identifiers were incorporated into TCR beta cDNA libraries to reduce PCR and sequencing biases. Every 1 to 10 million input T cells yielded roughly 500,000 cDNA molecules, meaning each molecule approximated one T cell. The same protocol used for the earlier healthy control dataset was applied to prepare and sequence the patient libraries. Samples belonging to the same batch were prepared together, multiplexed and sequenced on a shared HiSeq lane. For the original study's pipeline: MIGEC was used to process the raw barcoded reads, and molecular identifier groups with only a single read were discarded before consensus assembly and CDR3 extraction. Clonotype tables were post-analysed with VDJtools, normalizing diversity by down-sampling all datasets to the smallest sample size. In repertoire overlap clustering, CDR3 amino acid sequences, but not nucleotide sequences, were matched to correct batch-related cross-sample contamination. Through fastp at Q25 and MiXCR, TCRdb rebuilt clones from the public reads, retaining in-frame beta chains. Every distinct CDR3 protein forms one entry, paired with its most common genes and DNA. The V and J calls, along with clone size, are taken from TCRdb and not from the paper's own processing. Within this sample are about 570,000 distinct CDR3 sequences, with roughly 34% of them counted one time only. The ten largest clones represent around 6.1% of the sample.

Via the germline V gene, CDR1 is ENHRY and CDR2 SYGVKD. The junction shows trimming of 8 bases on V and 2 bases on J, plus 12 bases between the germline ends. Counted from cysteine to phenylalanine, this CDR3 has 13 amino acids. The kept DNA is CDR3 alone, 39 bases in frame from the first base. The rearrangement joined TRBV10-3 to TRBJ1-1, and perhaps TRBD1 as D gene, on 6 matching bases. Sequencing input: blood. This clonotype originated in a girl younger than 18 with multiple sclerosis. The CDR3 region: CAIYSRGNTEAFF. The sequenced DNA is TGTGCCATCTATTCCAGGGGAAACACTGAAGCTTTCTTT.